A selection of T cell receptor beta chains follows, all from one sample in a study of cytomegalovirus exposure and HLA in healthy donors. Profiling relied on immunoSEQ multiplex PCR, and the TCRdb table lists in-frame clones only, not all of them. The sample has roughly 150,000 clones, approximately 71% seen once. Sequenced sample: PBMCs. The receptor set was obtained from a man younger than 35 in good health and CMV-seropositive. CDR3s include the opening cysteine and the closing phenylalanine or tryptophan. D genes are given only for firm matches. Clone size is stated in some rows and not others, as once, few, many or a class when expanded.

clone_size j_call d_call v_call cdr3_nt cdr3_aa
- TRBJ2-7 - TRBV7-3 TGTGCCAGCAGCTTAAGTGGCGGGCCCAACTACGAGCAGTACTTC CASSLSGGPNYEQYF
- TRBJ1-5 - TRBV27 TGTGCCAGCAGTTTATCAGGGGCCAATCAGCCCCAGCATTTT CASSLSGANQPQHF
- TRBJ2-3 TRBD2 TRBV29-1 TGCAGCGTTGGGTTAGCGGGAGATTTGGATACGCAGTATTTT CSVGLAGDLDTQYF
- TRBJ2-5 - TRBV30 TGTGCCTGGAGCACCGGACAACAGGGCGGGCGGGAGACCCAGTACTTC CAWSTGQQGGRETQYF
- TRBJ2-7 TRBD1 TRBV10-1 TGCGCCAGCATCCCGGACAGGGGGCGGACCTACGAGCAGTACTTC CASIPDRGRTYEQYF
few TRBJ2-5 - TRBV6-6 TGTGCCAGCAGTTATGGACAGCAAGAGACCCAGTACTTC CASSYGQQETQYF
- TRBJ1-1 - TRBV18 TGTGCCAGCCGTGGTTCCGGTGAAGCTTTCTTT CASRGSGEAFF
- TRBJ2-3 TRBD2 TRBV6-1 TGTGCCAGCAGTGAATGGGGGACTAGCGGGAGGTCAGATACGCAGTATTTT CASSEWGTSGRSDTQYF
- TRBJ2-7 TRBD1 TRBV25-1 TGTGCCAGCAGTGCTAGCCCCGGGACAGGGGAGAAGCAGTACTTC CASSASPGTGEKQYF
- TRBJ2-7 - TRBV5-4 TGTGCCAGCAGCTTAGAGTCAAGCTCCTACGAGCAGTACTTC CASSLESSSYEQYF
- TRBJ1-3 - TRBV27 TGTGCCAGCAGTCCGACAAGCTCTGGAAACACCATATATTTT CASSPTSSGNTIYF
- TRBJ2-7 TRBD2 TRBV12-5 TGTGCTAGTGGCGGGACTAGCGGGGGTAACTCCTACGAGCAGTACTTC CASGGTSGGNSYEQYF
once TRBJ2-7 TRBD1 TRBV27 TGTGCCAGTGGACAGGGATGGGGCGAGCAGTACTTC CASGQGWGEQYF
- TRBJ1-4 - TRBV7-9 TGTGCCAGCAGCTTAGGGCAGGGATCAACTAATGAAAAACTGTTTTTT CASSLGQGSTNEKLFF
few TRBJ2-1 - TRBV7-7 TGTGCTAGCAGCCTCGGGACGGGGGTGCTGTTCTTC CASSLGTGVLFF
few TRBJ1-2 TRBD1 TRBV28 TGTGCCAGCAGTTTATCTATCGACAGGGGTGGATATGGCTACACCTTC CASSLSIDRGGYGYTF
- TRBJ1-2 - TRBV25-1 TGTGCCAGCAGTGGGGACATCTACGGCTACACCTTC CASSGDIYGYTF
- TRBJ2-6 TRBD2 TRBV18 TGTGCCAGCTCACCTCCCCGGGGGGACTCTGGGGCCAACGTCCTGACTTTC CASSPPRGDSGANVLTF